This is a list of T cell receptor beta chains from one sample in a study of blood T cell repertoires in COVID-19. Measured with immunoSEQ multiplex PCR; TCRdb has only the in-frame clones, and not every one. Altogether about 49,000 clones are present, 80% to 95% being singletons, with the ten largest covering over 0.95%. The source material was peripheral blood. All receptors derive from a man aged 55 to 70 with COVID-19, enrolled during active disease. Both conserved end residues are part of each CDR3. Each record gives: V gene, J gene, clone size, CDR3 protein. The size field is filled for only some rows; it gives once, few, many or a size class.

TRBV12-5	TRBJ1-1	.	CASGLRESEAFF
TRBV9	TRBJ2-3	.	CASSVDISGSYTQYF
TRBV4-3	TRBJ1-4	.	CASSQGGQGHEKLFF
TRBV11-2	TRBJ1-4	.	CASSLATGLSHEKLFF
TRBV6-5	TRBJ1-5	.	CASSYTRDYSQPQHF
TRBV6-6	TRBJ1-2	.	CASSSTTFPYGYTF
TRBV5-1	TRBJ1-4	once	CASSVGHVNEKLFF
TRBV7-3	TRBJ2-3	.	CASSLTWVAPSGDTQYF
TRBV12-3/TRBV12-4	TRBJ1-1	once	CASSSGGLEAFF
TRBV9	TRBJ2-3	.	CASSGSAGGTDTQYF
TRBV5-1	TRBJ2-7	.	CASSPQAQVNYEQYF
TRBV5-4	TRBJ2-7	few	CASSSPSDSYEQYF
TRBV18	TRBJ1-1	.	CASSPSTVNTEAFF
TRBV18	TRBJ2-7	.	CASSPYLQGPGPYEQYF
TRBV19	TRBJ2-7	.	CASSPEGQGFAYEQYF
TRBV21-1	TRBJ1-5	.	CASSKPSTGGAQPQHF
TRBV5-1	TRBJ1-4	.	CASSSTGPPNEKLFF
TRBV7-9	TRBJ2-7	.	CASSLGAGVRSEQYF
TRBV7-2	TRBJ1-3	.	CASSLIRGANSGNTIYF
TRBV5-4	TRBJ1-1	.	CASSLTGMNTEAFF
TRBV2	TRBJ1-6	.	CASSKEGQSNSPLHF
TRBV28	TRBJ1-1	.	CASSSPGMNTEAFF
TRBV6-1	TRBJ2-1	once	CASSEWSEQFF
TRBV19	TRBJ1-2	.	CASSIAPGQGPYGYTF
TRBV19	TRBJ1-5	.	CASSQQGSANQPQHF
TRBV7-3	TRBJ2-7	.	CASSLAGGTYEQYF
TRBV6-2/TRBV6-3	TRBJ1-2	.	CASSYESRDFGYTF
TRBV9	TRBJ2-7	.	CASSVGQGGTYEQYF
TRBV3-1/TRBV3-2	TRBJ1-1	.	CASSGLSMNTEAFF
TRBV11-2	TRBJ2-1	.	CASNVPPGQREFYNEQFF
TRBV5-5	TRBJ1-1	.	CASSLANSVRANTEAFF
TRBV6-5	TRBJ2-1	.	CASRGSSYNEQFF
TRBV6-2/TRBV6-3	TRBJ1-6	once	CASSLLGQGIGSPLHF
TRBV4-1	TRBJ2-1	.	CASSQEWTPTYNEQFF
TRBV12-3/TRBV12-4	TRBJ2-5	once	CASGRAGGETQYF
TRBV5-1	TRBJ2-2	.	CASSLAAGGGTGELFF
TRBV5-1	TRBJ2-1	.	CASSLVQGAGNEQFF
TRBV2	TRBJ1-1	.	CASTLDRSDTEAFF
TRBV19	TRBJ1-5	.	CASSSDRAGNQPQHF
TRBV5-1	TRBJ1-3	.	CASTPGVGASGNTIYF
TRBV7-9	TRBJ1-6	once	CASSPGQVNSPLHF
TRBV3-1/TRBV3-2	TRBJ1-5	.	CASSQGAGPQHF
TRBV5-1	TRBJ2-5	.	CASSRRAAGGLLETQYF
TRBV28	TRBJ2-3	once	CASSLWGQGADTQYF
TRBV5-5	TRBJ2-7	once	CASSPGGISYEQYF
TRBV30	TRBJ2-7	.	CAWSVTGYYEQYF
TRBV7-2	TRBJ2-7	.	CASSLKGPSGRQVYEQYF
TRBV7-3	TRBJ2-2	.	CASSLGVVAGITGELFF
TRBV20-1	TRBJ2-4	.	CSARDQNIQYF
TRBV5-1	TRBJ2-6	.	CASSLGAGGAGANVLTF
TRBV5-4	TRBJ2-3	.	CASSPEGTGADTQYF
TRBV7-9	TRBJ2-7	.	CASSVLAGVVYEQYF
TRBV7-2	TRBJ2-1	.	CASSLEASGRNEQFF